This T cell receptor (beta chain) appears in the sequencing data of a study of blood T cell repertoires in COVID-19. Study summary: Sample material is recorded as cDNA or gDNA derived from T cells, B-cell-depleted T cells, or PBMCs.

Some clones are missing from TCRdb's copy, which holds only in-frame ones; the method was immunoSEQ multiplex PCR. Here the sample spans 210,000 or so clones, around nine tenths being singletons. Deletions cut 5 bases from V and 0 bases from J, with 14 bases between. This CDR3 has 16 amino acids. Germline V gene data show CDR1 as LNHDA and CDR2 as SQIVND (reference sequence). The chain recombines TRBV19 with TRBJ1-3; no clear D gene. The sequencing input was peripheral blood. The source is a middle-aged woman who had recovered from COVID-19. CDR3 region: CASSRTALDSGNTIYF. The DNA of the CDR3 is TGTGCCAGTAGTCGGACTGCCTTGGACTCTGGAAACACCATATATTTT.